The 12 T cell receptor beta chains in this list originate from one sample, sequenced in a study of CD8+ T cells in alopecia areata. Sequencing relied on a cDNA template that was reverse transcribed from extracted RNA. Only in-frame clones appear in the TCRdb table, and some are missing; sequencing was by immunoSEQ multiplex PCR. Of 110,000 or so clones listed, about three fifths were seen once; the top ten hold under 35%. Treatment defined: oral pan-JAK inhibitor, 5-10 mg twice daily. The material sequenced was CD8+ T cells sorted from blood, taken at week 4, from a patient treated with tofacitinib. The receptors originated from a human donor with alopecia areata.

The gene calls are TRBV2 and TRBJ2-6; tentative D call: TRBD1 (5 bases). Trimming stripped 0 bases from V and 4 bases from J, with 16 bases between. Germline values: CDR1 SNHLY, CDR2 FYNNEI. The CDR3 sequence is 18 residues long. The CDR3 region is CASSEAFGQGAGANVLTF. CDR3 in DNA: TGTGCCAGCAGTGAAGCTTTTGGGCAAGGGGCCGGGGCCAACGTCCTGACTTTC.

The chain couples TRBV10-3 to TRBJ1-5, with a tentative D call TRBD1 (5 bases). CDR3 length: 12 residues. The germline V gene encodes CDR1 ENHRY and CDR2 SYGVKD. The ends were cut back, 7 bases at V and 5 bases at J, with 9 bases in the middle. The CDR3, as DNA: TGTGCCATCAACGACAGCGATCAGCCCCAGCATTTT. It codes for CAINDSDQPQHF.

The CDR3 DNA sequence: TGTGCCAGCAGTTTGGGGGCAGGGAACGGCTACACCTTC. Residues: CASSLGAGNGYTF. V usage is TRBV27 and J usage is TRBJ1-2, with D maybe TRBD1 (6 bases). This CDR3 has 13 residues. The V end was cut by 3 bases, the J end by 8 bases, with 13 bases between. The germline V gene has CDR1 MNHEY and CDR2 SMNVEV (reference sequence).

This chain joins TRBV30 and TRBJ2-3, with D uncertain. Germline V gene data show CDR1 as GTSNPN and CDR2 as SVGIG (reference sequence). The CDR3 is made up of 14 amino acids. V was clipped by 3 bases and J by 1 base, with 11 bases between them. CDR3 in amino acids: CAWRRWGGTDTQYF. The DNA of the CDR3 is TGTGCCTGGAGGCGATGGGGTGGCACAGATACGCAGTATTTT.

The chain has TRBV27 and TRBJ2-3, with 10 bases fitting TRBD2. Germline assignment: CDR1 MNHEY and CDR2 SMNVEV (reference sequence). There are 16 residues in the CDR3. V dropped 4 bases and J dropped 8; count of bases not matched to a gene: 12. CDR3 loop: CASSSTSGGAVGTQYF. DNA for the CDR3: TGTGCCAGCAGTTCCACCAGCGGGGGGGCGGTTGGTACGCAGTATTTT.

The chain employs TRBV29-1 and TRBJ2-7; 7 positions match TRBD1. The CDR3 totals 13 residues. Germline V lookup: CDR1 SQVTM, CDR2 ANQGSEA. V trimming: 1 base; J trimming: 5 bases; junction bases outside the gene matches: 5. The CDR3 protein is CSVEGRQGNEQYF. CDR3 bases: TGCAGCGTTGAAGGGCGACAGGGCAACGAGCAGTACTTC.

The J gene is TRBJ2-2, the V gene TRBV28; D is undetermined. Germline V CDR1 and CDR2: MDHEN, SYDVKM. This CDR3 is 13 amino acids long. Trimming removed 7 bases from V and 7 bases from J, with 13 bases in between. Written as DNA, the CDR3 is TGTGCCAGCACCCTTCTGGGGATCGGGGAGCTGTTTTTT. Protein sequence: CASTLLGIGELFF.

J is TRBJ2-5 and V is TRBV29-1; the match to TRBD2 covers 10 bases. The J segment lost 5 bases and the V segment lost 4 bases, leaving 10 bases of the junction unmatched. The germline CDR1 and CDR2 sequences are SQVTM and ANQGSEA. The CDR3 is 15 residues long. The CDR3 region is CSVGERGGFQETQYF. The CDR3 DNA follows: TGCAGCGTTGGTGAGCGGGGGGGCTTCCAGGAGACCCAGTACTTC. Looking up the rest from reference TRBV29-1 and TRBJ2-5 gives the full variable domain: SAVISQKPSRDICQRGTSLTIQCQVDSQVTMMFWYRQQPGQSLTLIATANQGSEATYESGFVIDKFPISRPNLTFSTLTVSNMSPEDSSIYLCSVGERGGFQETQYFGPGTRLLVL.

V usage is TRBV30 and J usage is TRBJ1-1, with TRBD1 identical over 7 bases. The CDR3 consists of 15 residues. Germline loops: CDR1 GTSNPN, CDR2 SVGIG (reference sequence). V shed 3 bases, J shed 1 base, and the junction held 8 bases outside the gene matches. The CDR3 protein is CAWSVGTAKNTEAFF. The DNA of the CDR3 is TGTGCCTGGAGCGTAGGGACAGCAAAGAACACTGAAGCTTTCTTT.

On this clone: A junction end diverges from the germline sequence, so it may reflect a read error. The J gene is TRBJ2-1, the V gene TRBV29-1, with D hard to call. This CDR3 is 8 amino acids long. Germline assignment: CDR1 SQVTM and CDR2 ANQGSEA. The CDR3 spells CSVGNRVF. Here the CDR3 DNA reads TGCAGCGTTGGAAACAGAGTCTTC.

This clone was observed a single time. CDR3 protein: CSVVGQGPHGLWYNEQFF. The CDR3 DNA is TGCAGCGTTGTGGGCCAGGGCCCACACGGCCTTTGGTACAATGAGCAGTTCTTC. This chain uses TRBV29-1 with TRBJ2-1, with D possibly TRBD1 on 5 matching bases. V lost 4 bases, J lost 4 bases, and 26 bases lay in between. The CDR3 runs to 18 residues. From germline, CDR1 is SQVTM and CDR2 ANQGSEA.

This sequence joins TRBV29-1 and TRBJ2-3, with TRBD2 matching 7 bases. The CDR3 length is 15 residues. V gave up 2 bases and J gave up 5 bases; unmatched junction bases: 10. Germline V lookup: CDR1 SQVTM, CDR2 ANQGSEA. In DNA form, the CDR3 reads TGCAGCGTTGAATCGGGACTACATTCAAGAGATACGCAGTATTTT. Protein: CSVESGLHSRDTQYF.